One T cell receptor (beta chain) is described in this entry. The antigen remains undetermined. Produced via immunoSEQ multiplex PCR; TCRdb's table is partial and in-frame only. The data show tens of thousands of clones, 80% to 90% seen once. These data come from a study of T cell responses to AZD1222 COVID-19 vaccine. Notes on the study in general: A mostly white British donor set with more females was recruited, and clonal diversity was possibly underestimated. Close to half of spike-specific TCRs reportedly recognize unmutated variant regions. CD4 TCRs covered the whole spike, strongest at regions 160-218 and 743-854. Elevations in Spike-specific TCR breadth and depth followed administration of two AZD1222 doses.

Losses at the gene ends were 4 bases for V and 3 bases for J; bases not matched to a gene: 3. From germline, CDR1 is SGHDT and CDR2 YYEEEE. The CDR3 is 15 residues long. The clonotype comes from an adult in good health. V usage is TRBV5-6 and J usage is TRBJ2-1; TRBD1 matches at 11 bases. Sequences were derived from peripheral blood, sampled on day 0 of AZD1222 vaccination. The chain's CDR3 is CASSPGTGGYNEQFF. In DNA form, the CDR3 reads TGTGCCAGCAGCCCCGGGACAGGGGGCTACAATGAGCAGTTCTTC. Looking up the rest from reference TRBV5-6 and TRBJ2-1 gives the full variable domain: DAGVTQSPTHLIKTRGQQVTLRCSPKSGHDTVSWYQQALGQGPQFIFQYYEEEERQRGNFPDRFSGHQFPNYSSELNVNALLLGDSALYLCASSPGTGGYNEQFFGPGTRLTVL.